These 29 T cell receptor beta chains were sequenced from one sample in a study of cytomegalovirus exposure and HLA in healthy donors. In the PCR, 60 Vbeta and 13 Jbeta primers were used. Profiling relied on immunoSEQ multiplex PCR, and the TCRdb table lists in-frame clones only, not all of them. The table records hundreds of thousands of clones, roughly 84% of them present only once. Material: PBMCs. These TCRs come from a boy younger than 10 in good health and CMV-seronegative.

This chain links TRBV6-1 with TRBJ2-7, with D possibly being TRBD1 (6 bases). CDR1 and CDR2 from the germline V gene are MNHNS and SASEGT. The V end was cut by 1 base, the J end by 10 bases, with 11 bases between. CDR3 length equals 12 residues. DNA of the CDR3: TGTGCCAGCAGTGAAGTGCCACAGGGCCAGTACTTC. Its translation: CASSEVPQGQYF.

This chain uses TRBV6-5 with TRBJ1-3; 7 bases are shared with TRBD1. The ends lost 6 bases at V and 3 bases at J; junction bases unmatched: 8. CDR1 MNHEY and CDR2 SVGAGI come from the germline V gene. The CDR3 covers 15 residues. CDR3 bases: TGTGCCAGCAGCCCGGACAGGAGGTTTGGAAACACCATATATTTT. Translating gives CASSPDRRFGNTIYF.

The J gene is TRBJ2-7, the V gene TRBV7-9; TRBD1 agrees at 9 bases. The CDR3 spans 16 residues. J lost 6 bases, V lost 4 bases, and 13 bases had no gene match. Germline CDR1 reads SEHNR; CDR2 reads FQNEAQ (reference sequence). In DNA, the CDR3 is TGTGCCAGCAGCTATCCCCCCGGACAGGGGCGAGGCGAGCAGTACTTC. Translating gives CASSYPPGQGRGEQYF.

The chain uses TRBV7-3 and TRBJ2-3; D perhaps matches TRBD2 (5 bases). V lost 5 bases and J lost 5, with 14 bases in between. Germline assignment: CDR1 SGHTA and CDR2 FQGTGA. The length of the CDR3 is 14 residues. The CDR3 protein is CASSPRVQIDTQYF. CDR3 DNA sequence: TGTGCCAGCAGCCCGAGGGTTCAAATAGATACGCAGTATTTT.

This clone was detected a few times. The chain is built from TRBV7-9 and TRBJ1-5; 10 bases fit TRBD1. Per germline, CDR1 SEHNR and CDR2 FQNEAQ (reference sequence). This CDR3 spans 14 amino acids. V gave up 5 bases and J gave up 2 bases; unmatched junction bases: 0. The CDR3 is CASSGTGGNQPQHF. The DNA of the CDR3 is TGTGCCAGCAGCGGGACAGGGGGCAATCAGCCCCAGCATTTT. Variable domain in full (rest from reference TRBV7-9 and TRBJ1-5): DTGVSQNPRHKITKRGQNVTFRCDPISEHNRLYWYRQTLGQGPEFLTYFQNEAQLEKSRLLSDRFSAERPKGSFSTLEIQRTEQGDSAMYLCASSGTGGNQPQHFGDGTRLSIL.

This CDR3 is CASRRTGTSVGAGELFF. The CDR3 region has the DNA TGTGCCAGCAGGCGGACCGGGACTAGCGTAGGAGCCGGGGAGCTGTTTTTT. The chain uses TRBV2 and TRBJ2-2; TRBD2 matches 10 bases. The CDR3 has 17 amino acids. V lost 6 bases, J lost 6 bases, and 13 bases stayed unmatched. CDR1 SNHLY and CDR2 FYNNEI come from the germline V gene.

The chain links TRBV7-6 to TRBJ1-6; possibly TRBD1 for D (5 bases). The CDR3 extends over 17 amino acids. The germline CDR1 and CDR2 sequences are SGHVS and FNYEAQ. Trimming removed 5 bases from V and 0 bases from J, with 14 bases in between. CDR3 amino acids: CASSPRQRLSYNSPLHF. The DNA for the CDR3 is TGTGCCAGCAGCCCCAGACAGCGCCTCTCCTATAATTCACCCCTCCACTTT.

The chain couples TRBV2 to TRBJ1-5; a weak D match, TRBD1 (5 bases). Germline values: CDR1 SNHLY, CDR2 FYNNEI. This CDR3 is 11 amino acids long. V shed 5 bases and J shed 9 bases, with 8 bases lying between them. CDR3 amino acids: CASSSGLPQHF. The CDR3 nucleotides are TGTGCCAGCAGTTCAGGGCTGCCCCAGCATTTT. Combining the CDR3 with reference TRBV2 and TRBJ1-5 gives the whole variable domain EPEVTQTPSHQVTQMGQEVILRCVPISNHLYFYWYRQILGQKVEFLVSFYNNEISEKSEIFDDQFSVERPDGSNFTLKIRSTKLEDSAMYFCASSSGLPQHFGDGTRLSIL.

This clone was counted between two and nine times. This sequence joins TRBV6-5 and TRBJ2-7; D not resolved. The CDR3 contains 12 residues. The germline V gene has CDR1 MNHEY and CDR2 SVGAGI. Trimming left V 6 bases short and J 3 bases short, with 9 bases between. This CDR3 reads CASSFAGYEQYF. The CDR3 DNA reads TGTGCCAGCAGCTTCGCCGGCTACGAGCAGTACTTC.

The chain joins TRBV11-2 to TRBJ2-1, with a tentative D call TRBD2 (6 bases). The CDR3 loop spans 15 amino acids. Trimming took off 5 bases at V and 2 bases at J, with 13 bases between the two ends. In germline, CDR1 is SGHAT, CDR2 FQNNGV. This chain's CDR3 is CASSLRGVPYNEQFF. The CDR3 coding sequence is TGTGCCAGCAGCCTCCGCGGGGTCCCCTACAATGAGCAGTTCTTC. Combining the CDR3 with reference TRBV11-2 and TRBJ2-1 gives the whole variable domain EAGVAQSPRYKIIEKRQSVAFWCNPISGHATLYWYQQILGQGPKLLIQFQNNGVVDDSQLPKDRFSAERLKGVDSTLKIQPAKLEDSAVYLCASSLRGVPYNEQFFGPGTRLTVL.

The chain couples TRBV5-4 to TRBJ2-5, with D perhaps matching TRBD1 (6 bases). CDR1 is SGHNT and CDR2 is YYREEE in the germline V gene (reference sequence). This CDR3 region has 13 residues. Trimming took 2 bases from V and 5 from J, leaving 10 bases between them. CDR3 bases: TGTGCCAGCAGCTTATGGACAGTCGAGACCCAGTACTTC. Translating it yields CASSLWTVETQYF. Variable domain in full (rest from reference TRBV5-4 and TRBJ2-5): ETGVTQSPTHLIKTRGQQVTLRCSSQSGHNTVSWYQQALGQGPQFIFQYYREEENGRGNFPPRFSGLQFPNYSSELNVNALELDDSALYLCASSLWTVETQYFGPGTRLLVL.

This rearrangement joins TRBV6-1 to TRBJ2-1; 9 nucleotides line up with TRBD2. Germline-derived CDR1 and CDR2 are MNHNS and SASEGT. Losses at the gene ends were 1 base for V and 8 bases for J; bases not matched to a gene: 12. CDR3 length: 17 amino acids. The CDR3 bases are TGTGCCAGCAGTGAAGGAAGCAGCGGGAGGTCTAGAGATGAGCAGTTCTTC. Translation: CASSEGSSGRSRDEQFF.

V usage is TRBV28 and J usage is TRBJ1-5; D remains ambiguous. V shed 1 base and J shed 0 bases, with 22 bases lying between them. Germline-derived CDR1 and CDR2 are MDHEN and SYDVKM. The CDR3 spans 20 residues. In DNA form, the CDR3 reads TGTGCCAGCAGTTTATCGCCTATTGCGGGGTCAAACCTTAGCAATCAGCCCCAGCATTTT. It codes for CASSLSPIAGSNLSNQPQHF.

V gene TRBV6-1 combines with J gene TRBJ2-1; 12 bases line up with TRBD2. V lost 7 bases to trimming and J lost 6 bases; unmatched junction nucleotides: 7. The V gene's germline CDR1 is MNHNS and CDR2 SASEGT. This CDR3 region has 15 residues. The CDR3 DNA follows: TGTGCCAGCACCCTAGCGGGGGGGCTCGGCAATGAGCAGTTCTTC. It translates to CASTLAGGLGNEQFF.

This clone was seen only a few times. V is TRBV6-5 and J is TRBJ1-1, with 10 bases identical to TRBD1. Germline values: CDR1 MNHEY, CDR2 SVGAGI. The CDR3 has 15 residues. V shed 4 bases and J 6 bases; nucleotides not matched to a gene: 8. The CDR3 spells CASSSRQGAPPEAFF. CDR3 nucleotides: TGTGCCAGCAGTTCCCGACAGGGGGCGCCCCCTGAAGCTTTCTTT.

The chain joins TRBV5-1 to TRBJ2-7, with 12 bases that match TRBD2. The CDR3 has 16 residues. Losses at the gene ends were 5 bases for V and 1 base for J; bases not matched to a gene: 7. CDR1 SGHRS and CDR2 YFSETQ come from the germline V gene. This chain's CDR3 is CASSHRLAGESYEQYF. The CDR3 DNA is TGCGCCAGCAGTCACCGACTAGCGGGAGAGTCCTACGAGCAGTACTTC. The complete variable domain, with remaining parts taken from reference TRBV5-1 and TRBJ2-7, reads KAGVTQTPRYLIKTRGQQVTLSCSPISGHRSVSWYQQTPGQGLQFLFEYFSETQRNKGNFPGRFSGRQFSNSRSEMNVSTLELGDSALYLCASSHRLAGESYEQYFGPGTRLTVT.

This sequence joins TRBV6-1 and TRBJ2-5; a possible D gene is TRBD2 (5 bases). Germline loops: CDR1 MNHNS, CDR2 SASEGT. V was trimmed by 1 base and J by 3 bases, leaving 24 bases between them. This CDR3 comprises 19 residues. The CDR3 sequence: CASSEDLRAMGAVKETQYF. The CDR3 coding sequence is TGTGCCAGCAGTGAAGATTTGCGGGCGATGGGTGCCGTAAAAGAGACCCAGTACTTC.

J is TRBJ1-2 and V is TRBV2; no definite D call. The V end lost 1 base, the J end lost 5 bases, and 8 bases lay between the germline ends. The CDR3 has 13 amino acids. The germline CDR1 and CDR2 sequences are SNHLY and FYNNEI. The CDR3 region is CASSEGRVYGYTF. As DNA, the CDR3 is TGTGCCAGCAGTGAAGGTCGAGTTTATGGCTACACCTTC.

This chain connects TRBV11-2 to TRBJ1-4; D is possibly TRBD1 (5 bases). Germline CDR1 SGHAT, CDR2 FQNNGV. Between the trimmed V and J ends, which lost 5 bases and 5 bases, there was a span of 15 bases. The CDR3 runs 15 residues. The DNA for the CDR3 is TGTGCCAGCAGCCGCTCTGTGGACATAAATGAAAAACTGTTTTTT. This gives the protein CASSRSVDINEKLFF. The full variable domain, with the rest looked up from reference TRBV11-2 and TRBJ1-4, is EAGVAQSPRYKIIEKRQSVAFWCNPISGHATLYWYQQILGQGPKLLIQFQNNGVVDDSQLPKDRFSAERLKGVDSTLKIQPAKLEDSAVYLCASSRSVDINEKLFFGSGTQLSVL.

This chain joins TRBV30 and TRBJ2-2; D is unresolved. The V end was cut by 5 bases, the J end by 3 bases, with 4 bases between. Germline values: CDR1 GTSNPN, CDR2 SVGIG (reference sequence). There are 11 residues in the CDR3. The CDR3 is CAWGDTGELFF. Written as DNA, the CDR3 is TGTGCCTGGGGAGACACCGGGGAGCTGTTTTTT.

This chain connects TRBV15 to TRBJ2-7; 8 bases fit TRBD1. The length of the CDR3 is 16 residues. Looked up from germline, CDR1 is LNHNV and CDR2 is YYDKDF (reference sequence). J gave up 5 bases and V 6 bases, and 15 bases lay outside the gene matches. CDR3 bases: TGTGCCACCAGTGACTGGGACAGGAATTTCGGCAACGAGCAGTACTTC. This translates into CATSDWDRNFGNEQYF.

J is TRBJ1-2 and V is TRBV29-1; a possible D gene is TRBD1 (5 bases). Per the germline V gene, CDR1 is SQVTM and CDR2 is ANQGSEA. Trimming left V 6 bases short and J 2 bases short, with 7 bases between. The CDR3 totals 11 residues. The CDR3 coding sequence is TGCAGCGTGACAGAAAACTATGGCTACACCTTC. As protein: CSVTENYGYTF.

The chain uses TRBV13 and TRBJ2-7; perhaps TRBD2 as D (5 bases). Trimming stripped 0 bases from V and 1 base from J, with 10 bases between. CDR3 length: 15 residues. Looked up from germline, CDR1 is PRHDT and CDR2 is FYEKMQ (reference sequence). The CDR3 nucleotides are TGTGCCAGCAGCTTAGGCCCCGGGAAGTCCTACGAGCAGTACTTC. The encoded protein is CASSLGPGKSYEQYF. Drawing the rest from reference TRBV13 and TRBJ2-7, the complete variable domain is AAGVIQSPRHLIKEKRETATLKCYPIPRHDTVYWYQQGPGQDPQFLISFYEKMQSDKGSIPDRFSAQQFSDYHSELNMSSLELGDSALYFCASSLGPGKSYEQYFGPGTRLTVT.

V is TRBV5-6 and J is TRBJ2-7; TRBD1 might be the D (6 bases). The V and J ends lost 0 bases and 7 bases respectively, with 11 bases between them. This CDR3 is built from 13 residues. CDR1 and CDR2 from the germline V gene are SGHDT and YYEEEE. DNA of the CDR3: TGTGCCAGCAGCTTGGACAGGGCTTGGGAGCAGTACTTC. Protein: CASSLDRAWEQYF. Full variable domain (remainder filled in from reference TRBV5-6 and TRBJ2-7): DAGVTQSPTHLIKTRGQQVTLRCSPKSGHDTVSWYQQALGQGPQFIFQYYEEEERQRGNFPDRFSGHQFPNYSSELNVNALLLGDSALYLCASSLDRAWEQYFGPGTRLTVT.

The chain joins TRBV15 to TRBJ2-1; 9 bases agree with TRBD1. The V and J ends lost 3 bases and 8 bases, in that order; junction bases with no gene match: 8. This CDR3 is 15 amino acids long. Germline values: CDR1 LNHNV, CDR2 YYDKDF (reference sequence). CDR3 bases: TGTGCCACCAGCAGTCCCGGGACAGGGACAGATGAGCAGTTCTTC. Protein product: CATSSPGTGTDEQFF.

The V gene is TRBV19, the J gene TRBJ1-1; the D gene is possibly TRBD1 (6 bases). Trimming left V 5 bases short and J 4 bases short, with 17 bases between. Germline CDR1 reads LNHDA; CDR2 reads SQIVND (reference sequence). The CDR3 contains 15 residues. The CDR3 here is CASSVTGHSRTEAFF. As DNA, the CDR3 is TGTGCCAGTAGTGTCACAGGGCACTCGCGCACTGAAGCTTTCTTT.

The DNA of the CDR3 is TGTGCCAGCAGCGTAGACGGAGGGGCTAACTATGGCTACACCTTC. Translation: CASSVDGGANYGYTF. The chain recombines TRBV9 with TRBJ1-2; D might be TRBD1 (5 bases). CDR1 SGDLS and CDR2 YYNGEE come from the germline V gene. The ends were cut back, 0 bases at V and 0 bases at J, with 9 bases in the middle. The CDR3 spans 15 residues.

The CDR3 reads CASSSVITGFEQYF. The CDR3 DNA sequence: TGTGCCAGCAGCTCGGTGATCACGGGTTTTGAGCAGTACTTC. This chain connects TRBV7-2 to TRBJ2-7; D is uncertain. Trimming stripped 4 bases from V and 7 bases from J, with 17 bases between. The CDR3 length is 14 residues. CDR1 is SGHTA, CDR2 FQGNSA, per germline.

The V and J genes are TRBV30 and TRBJ2-7; D call uncertain. The CDR3 has 12 residues. The V and J ends lost 1 base and 7 bases respectively, with 11 bases between them. CDR1 and CDR2 from the germline V gene are GTSNPN and SVGIG (reference sequence). The DNA for the CDR3 is TGTGCCTGGAGTGCCCGCGACTTTGAGCAGTACTTC. It yields the protein CAWSARDFEQYF.